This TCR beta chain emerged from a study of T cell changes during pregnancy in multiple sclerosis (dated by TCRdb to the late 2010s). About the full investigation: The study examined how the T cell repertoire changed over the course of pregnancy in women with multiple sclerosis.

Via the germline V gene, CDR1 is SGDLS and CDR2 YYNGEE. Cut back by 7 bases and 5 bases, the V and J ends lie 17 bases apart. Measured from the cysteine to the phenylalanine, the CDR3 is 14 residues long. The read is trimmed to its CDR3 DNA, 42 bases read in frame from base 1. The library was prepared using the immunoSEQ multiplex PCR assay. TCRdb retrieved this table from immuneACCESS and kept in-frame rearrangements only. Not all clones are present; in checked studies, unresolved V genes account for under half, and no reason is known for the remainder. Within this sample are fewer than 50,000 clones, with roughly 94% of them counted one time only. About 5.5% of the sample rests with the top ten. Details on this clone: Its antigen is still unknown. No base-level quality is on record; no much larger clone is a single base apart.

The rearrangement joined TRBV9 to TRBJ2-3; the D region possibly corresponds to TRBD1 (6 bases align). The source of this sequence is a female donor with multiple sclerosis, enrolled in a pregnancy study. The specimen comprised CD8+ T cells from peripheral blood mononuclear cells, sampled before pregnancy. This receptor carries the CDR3 CASQRDTSRDTQYF. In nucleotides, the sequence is TGTGCCAGCCAAAGGGACACCTCGCGAGATACGCAGTATTTT.